This T cell receptor (beta chain) came from a study of tumor-infiltrating lymphocytes in localized non-small cell lung cancer. This CDR3 comprises 15 residues. CDR1 and CDR2 (germline): GTSNPN, SVGIG (reference sequence). Trimming removed 4 bases from V and 7 bases from J, with 17 bases in between. Repertoires were generated with immunoSEQ multiplex PCR, while TCRdb's copy carries only in-frame clones and drops some. The table shows tens of thousands of clones, with around 85% occurring only once. The chain combines TRBV30 with TRBJ1-6; D is perhaps TRBD1 (6 bases). The TCR was taken from a human donor with non-small cell lung cancer. What was sequenced was lung tumor tissue. CDR3 bases: TGTGCCTGGATACTCCCTGACAGGCAGAATTCACCCCTCCACTTT. It is translated as CAWILPDRQNSPLHF.